This TCR beta chain was recovered during a study of CD8+ T cells in alopecia areata. Extracted RNA was reverse transcribed, and the resulting cDNA served as sequencing template. Measured with immunoSEQ multiplex PCR; TCRdb has only the in-frame clones, and not every one. The sample holds about 74,000 clones, roughly 28% seen once. This clone was seen more than once but under ten times. Its matching antigen is unknown. The CDR3 sequence is 12 residues long. Germline V CDR1 and CDR2: SEHNR, FQNEAQ (reference sequence). J was trimmed by 13 bases and V by 6 bases; bases with no gene match: 8. Treatment specified: oral pan-JAK inhibitor, 5-10 mg twice daily. The study's findings and limits: A great number of expanded lesional clones endured in scalp and blood during tofacitinib.

The sequence came from a human donor with alopecia areata. The specimen comprised CD8+ T cells sorted from blood, sampled at week 4, from a patient treated with tofacitinib. The J gene is TRBJ2-1, the V gene TRBV7-9, with 8 bases matching TRBD2. CDR3 in amino acids: CASRLEREYQFF. CDR3 nucleotide sequence: TGTGCCAGCAGACTCGAGCGGGAGTACCAGTTCTTC.